What follows is one T cell receptor beta chain and its context. Its antigen remains unidentified. This sample is part of a study of T-cell memory formation after mild COVID-19. Study at large: Most TCR clusters belonged to a single donor. Broader study findings: Pre-infection memory contained some responding clones, which suggested that cross-reactive memory had joined. Contracting clones from day 15 to 85 had balanced CD4/CD8; later expanders favoured CD4+.

Per the germline V gene, CDR1 is SSHAT and CDR2 is FNYEAQ (reference sequence). This CDR3 is 18 amino acids long. V gave up 6 bases and J gave up 6 bases; unmatched junction bases: 18. TCRdb re-called the 5' RACE reads through MiXCR, storing one row per CDR3 protein. The data contain 90,000 to 120,000 distinct CDR3 sequences, approximately 15% of them singletons. The TCR originated in a man between 18 and 35 years old who had mild COVID-19 (a few samples of this study predate the infection). Cell type and time point are not known. The chain carries TRBV7-7 and TRBJ2-1; 9 bases agree with TRBD2. Specimen: PBMCs or a T cell subset sorted from them (not recorded which). The CDR3 reads CASSPYGTSSYFFNEQFF. The CDR3 DNA sequence: TGTGCCAGCAGTCCTTATGGGACTAGCTCGTACTTCTTCAATGAGCAGTTCTTC.